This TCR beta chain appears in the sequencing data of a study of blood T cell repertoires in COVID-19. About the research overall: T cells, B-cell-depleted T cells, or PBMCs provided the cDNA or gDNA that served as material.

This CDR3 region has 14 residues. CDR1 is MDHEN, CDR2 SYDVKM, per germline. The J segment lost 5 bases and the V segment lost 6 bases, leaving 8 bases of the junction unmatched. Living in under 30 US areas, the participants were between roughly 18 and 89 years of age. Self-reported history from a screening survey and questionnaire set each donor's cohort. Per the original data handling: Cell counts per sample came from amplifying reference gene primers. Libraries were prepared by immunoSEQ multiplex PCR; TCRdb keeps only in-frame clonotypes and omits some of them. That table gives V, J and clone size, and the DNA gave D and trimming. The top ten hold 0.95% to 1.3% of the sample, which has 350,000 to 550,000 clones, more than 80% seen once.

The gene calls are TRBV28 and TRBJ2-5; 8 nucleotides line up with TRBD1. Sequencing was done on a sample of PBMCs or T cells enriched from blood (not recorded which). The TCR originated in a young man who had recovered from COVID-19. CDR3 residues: CASRPNRGEETQYF. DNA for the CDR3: TGTGCCAGCAGGCCGAACAGGGGGGAGGAGACCCAGTACTTC.